Below are 6 T cell receptor beta chains sequenced from a single sample in a study of control samples from healthy donors and cancer patients. Produced via immunoSEQ multiplex PCR; TCRdb's table is partial and in-frame only. Seen here are approximately 140,000 clones, approximately 94% observed once, and the top ten hold around 14%. Sequenced sample: blood. These receptors originate from a man aged 40-49 years in good health.

This clone was counted a single time. The chain uses TRBV4-3 and TRBJ1-2; D is uncertain. V was trimmed by 0 bases and J by 4 bases, leaving 15 bases between them. The V gene's germline CDR1 is LGHNA and CDR2 YSLEER. This CDR3 contains 16 residues. CDR3 sequence reads: CASSQERPPRGYGYTF. In DNA form, the CDR3 reads TGCGCCAGCAGCCAAGAACGGCCGCCGCGCGGCTATGGCTACACCTTC.

This chain connects TRBV9 to TRBJ1-3, with 10 positions matching TRBD1. The germline V gene has CDR1 SGDLS and CDR2 YYNGEE. The length of the CDR3 is 17 residues. The V segment lost 0 bases and the J segment 2 bases; nucleotides outside the gene matches: 5. Written as DNA, the CDR3 is TGTGCCAGCAGCGTAGGTTCCGGGACAGGGGCTGGAAACACCATATATTTT. Translated: CASSVGSGTGAGNTIYF.

The genes are TRBV18 and TRBJ1-1; possibly TRBD1 for D (6 bases). The germline gives CDR1 KGHSH, CDR2 LQKENI. The V end was cut by 3 bases, the J end by 7 bases, with 18 bases between. The CDR3 runs to 15 residues. The CDR3 DNA is TGTGCCAGCTCACCCGACCGGGGGCGCCCCGTTGAAGCTTTCTTT. Encoded protein: CASSPDRGRPVEAFF.

The CDR3 nucleotides read TGCGCCAGCAACGAATACACGGGAGCGAACACCGGGGAGCTGTTTTTT. It is translated as CASNEYTGANTGELFF. J is TRBJ2-2 and V is TRBV5-1; maybe TRBD2 (6 bases). Deletions cut 6 bases from V and 0 bases from J, with 15 bases between. Per germline, CDR1 SGHRS and CDR2 YFSETQ. The CDR3 loop spans 16 amino acids.

The chain employs TRBV7-9 and TRBJ2-5; 7 positions match TRBD2. V dropped 4 bases and J dropped 1; count of bases not matched to a gene: 3. From germline, CDR1 is SEHNR and CDR2 FQNEAQ (reference sequence). The CDR3 totals 14 residues. The CDR3 bases are TGTGCCAGCAGCTCCGGGGGGATCCAAGAGACCCAGTACTTC. Its protein product is CASSSGGIQETQYF.

The gene calls are TRBV27 and TRBJ2-1; 13 positions match TRBD2. Losses at the gene ends were 2 bases for V and 0 bases for J; bases not matched to a gene: 4. Germline V gives CDR1 MNHEY, CDR2 SMNVEV (reference sequence). The CDR3 totals 18 residues. The CDR3: CASSLTSGRARSYNEQFF. The CDR3 DNA sequence: TGTGCCAGCAGTTTAACTAGCGGGAGGGCCCGCTCCTACAATGAGCAGTTCTTC.